The T cell receptor beta chain described here comes from a study of CD8+ T cells in alopecia areata. On the study more broadly: Treated patients took oral tofacitinib at 5 to 10 mg twice daily. People stayed on tofacitinib for 6 to 18 months, then stopped the drug for 6 months.

Extracted RNA was reverse transcribed, and the resulting cDNA served as sequencing template. Measured with immunoSEQ multiplex PCR; TCRdb has only the in-frame clones, and not every one. The data contain some 130,000 clones, roughly 50% of them singletons. Sorting separated CD4+ and CD8+ T cells out of PBMCs. Germline assignment: CDR1 SGHVS and CDR2 FQNEAQ. J gave up 2 bases and V 3 bases, and 1 base lay outside the gene matches. This CDR3 has 14 amino acids. This TCR came from a human donor with alopecia areata. V usage is TRBV7-8 and J usage is TRBJ1-5, with TRBD1 matching over 7 bases. The sample consisted of CD8+ T cells sorted from blood, taken at week 0. CDR3: CASSFGQGNQPQHF. The CDR3 DNA sequence: TGTGCCAGCAGCTTCGGACAGGGCAATCAGCCCCAGCATTTT.